Listed below are T cell receptor beta chains from one sample, sequenced in a study of identical twins. TCRdb recomputed calls from the 5' RACE reads with MiXCR, one row per CDR3 protein. This sample has roughly 480,000 distinct CDR3 sequences, with about 24% found just once. This sample also appeared in a second study, on T cells expressing NK-cell markers.

The sequenced material came from CD4+ T cells sorted from blood. The receptors were gathered from a woman between 18 and 29 years old in good health. Each CDR3 is given with its conserved first and last residue.

20 | TRBV6-2/TRBV6-3 | CASSQPKDKGARLAKNIQYF
13 | TRBV20-1 | CSARRGDLIIQYF
14 | TRBV7-9 | CATRAVPSTDTQYF
14 | TRBV11-2 | CASSVQIMNTEAFF
15 | TRBV4-3 | CASSQGGTVAREQFF
15 | TRBV20-1 | CSESASGRWADTQYF
14 | TRBV6-1 | CASSVAGTSYGYTF
14 | TRBV3-1 | CASNKDGQGYEQYF
13 | TRBV12-3/TRBV12-4 | CASRGFGGGELFF
14 | TRBV12-3/TRBV12-4 | CASSFRQVTETQYF
14 | TRBV30 | CAWSVSWGAEPQHF
14 | TRBV5-1 | CASSLEPQRETQYF
13 | TRBV12-3/TRBV12-4 | CASSQQANTEAFF
13 | TRBV7-6 | CASSPTAGLTLHF
13 | TRBV20-1 | CSARQQADGELFF
13 | TRBV12-3/TRBV12-4 | CASRLTGVYGYTF
15 | TRBV7-9 | CASSAPGSGANVLTF
16 | TRBV7-2 | CASSPRLGGGQNEQFF
13 | TRBV20-1 | CSARGDPPYEQYF
16 | TRBV5-1 | CASSSGRGVSTDTQYF
14 | TRBV20-1 | CSARVSGYRNEQFF
16 | TRBV20-1 | CSAARYLAPAKNIQYF
17 | TRBV5-4 | CASSLETGRRVNTEAFF
15 | TRBV6-5 | CASSYSQGVRNTIYF
13 | TRBV24-1 | CATSGPTSYEQYF
12 | TRBV30 | CAWTRQGRGYTF
13 | TRBV11-2 | CASSQGLAIEQYF
20 | TRBV11-2 | CASSFIVGLAGRLNTGELFF
13 | TRBV6-5 | CASSFSVISEQYF
15 | TRBV20-1 | CSASAGTSGSATQYF
13 | TRBV10-1 | CASSVAGTYEQYF
14 | TRBV4-2 | CASSLAEPSSTQYF
15 | TRBV5-4 | CASSSWTSGAYEQYF
13 | TRBV20-1 | CSASSGGDTEAFF
15 | TRBV19 | CASSMSLAGYNEQFF
15 | TRBV7-9 | CASSSPWDSQETQYF
15 | TRBV10-3 | CATTAMITADYEQYF
15 | TRBV4-3 | CASSRGLAGTYEQYF
15 | TRBV9 | CASSVGQGAGETQYF
15 | TRBV2 | CASRRANSNTGELFF
15 | TRBV2 | CASSDSSSYNSPLHF
13 | TRBV20-1 | CSATNPRTDTQYF
18 | TRBV10-2 | CASRLAGESGWADNEQFF
17 | TRBV7-8 | CASSFRTPGQGSYGYTF
13 | TRBV24-1 | CAAGAAGANVLTF
15 | TRBV20-1 | CSGTSASRAKNIQYF